This TCR beta chain derives from a study of cytomegalovirus exposure and HLA in healthy donors. The overall study: In a previous analysis, around 110 million unique TCR beta sequences were found from about 179 million T cells.

Study results and caveats: In a later analysis, an Asian-associated ancestry cluster reportedly showed fewer N-insertions than the roughly 700-donor mean.

CDR3 size: 15 residues. CDR1 LNHDA and CDR2 SQIVND come from the germline V gene (reference sequence). Trimming pared 3 bases from V and 3 bases from J, leaving 14 bases between. Comment on this clone: What it recognizes is unknown.

PCR primers comprised 60 Vbeta and 13 Jbeta primers. Some clones are missing from TCRdb's copy, which holds only in-frame ones; the method was immunoSEQ multiplex PCR. The data show 100,000 to 150,000 clones, with roughly 87% seen just once and more than 1.4% held by the top ten. Sequencing was performed on PBMCs. The TCR comes from a woman in her late teens or twenties in good health and CMV-seronegative. The V gene is TRBV19, the J gene TRBJ1-1, with a possible D match to TRBD1 (6 bases). This CDR3 reads CASSMGRGVDTEAFF. DNA for the CDR3: TGTGCCAGTAGTATGGGCAGGGGAGTCGACACTGAAGCTTTCTTT.